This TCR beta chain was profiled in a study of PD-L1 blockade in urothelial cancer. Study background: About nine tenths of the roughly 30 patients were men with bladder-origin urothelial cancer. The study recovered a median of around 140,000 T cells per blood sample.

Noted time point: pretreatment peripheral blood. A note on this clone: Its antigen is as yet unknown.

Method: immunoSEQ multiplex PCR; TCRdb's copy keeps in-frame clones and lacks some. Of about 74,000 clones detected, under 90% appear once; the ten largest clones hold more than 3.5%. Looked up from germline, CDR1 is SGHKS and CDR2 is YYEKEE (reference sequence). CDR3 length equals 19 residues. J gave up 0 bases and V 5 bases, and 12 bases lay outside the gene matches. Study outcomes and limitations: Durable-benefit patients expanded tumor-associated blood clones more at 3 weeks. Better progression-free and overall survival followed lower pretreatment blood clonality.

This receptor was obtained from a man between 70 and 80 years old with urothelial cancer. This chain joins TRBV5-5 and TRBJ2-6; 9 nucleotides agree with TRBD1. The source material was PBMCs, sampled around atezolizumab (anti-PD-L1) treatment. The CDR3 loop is CASSFNTGGYPSGANVLTF. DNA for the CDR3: TGTGCCAGCAGTTTCAACACAGGGGGCTACCCCTCTGGGGCCAACGTCCTGACTTTC.